This T cell receptor (beta chain) emerged from a study of control samples from healthy donors and cancer patients. Assay used: immunoSEQ multiplex PCR; TCRdb lists only in-frame clones, some missing. The sample has some 130,000 clones; 92% are singletons. The V end was cut by 4 bases, the J end by 1 base, with 6 bases between. The CDR3 is 13 residues long. From germline, CDR1 is SGHRS and CDR2 YFSETQ. This TCR derives from a woman aged 50 to 60 in good health. The sequenced sample was blood. V and J are TRBV5-1 and TRBJ1-5; D is ambiguous. CDR3 loop: CASSQDSNQPQHF. The CDR3 DNA is TGCGCCAGCAGCCAGGACAGCAATCAGCCCCAGCATTTT.